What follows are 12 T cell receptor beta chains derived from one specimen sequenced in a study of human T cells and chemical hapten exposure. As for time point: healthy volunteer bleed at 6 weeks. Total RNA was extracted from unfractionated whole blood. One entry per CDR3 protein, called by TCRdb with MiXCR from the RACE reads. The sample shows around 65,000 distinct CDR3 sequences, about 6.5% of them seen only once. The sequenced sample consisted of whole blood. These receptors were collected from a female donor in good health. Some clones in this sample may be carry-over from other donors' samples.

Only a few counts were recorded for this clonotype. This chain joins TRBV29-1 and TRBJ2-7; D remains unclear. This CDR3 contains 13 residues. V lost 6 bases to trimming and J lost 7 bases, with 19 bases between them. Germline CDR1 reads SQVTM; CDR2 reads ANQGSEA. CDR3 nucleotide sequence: TGCAGCGTGAAGAACGTCGGAGTTGGGGAGCAGTACTTC. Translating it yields CSVKNVGVGEQYF.

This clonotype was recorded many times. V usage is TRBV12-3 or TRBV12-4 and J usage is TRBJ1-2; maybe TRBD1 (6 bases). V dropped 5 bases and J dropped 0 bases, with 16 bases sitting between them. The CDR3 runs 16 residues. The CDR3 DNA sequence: TGTGCCAGCAGTATTACAGGGCGCGGACCTAACTATGGCTACACCTTC. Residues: CASSITGRGPNYGYTF.

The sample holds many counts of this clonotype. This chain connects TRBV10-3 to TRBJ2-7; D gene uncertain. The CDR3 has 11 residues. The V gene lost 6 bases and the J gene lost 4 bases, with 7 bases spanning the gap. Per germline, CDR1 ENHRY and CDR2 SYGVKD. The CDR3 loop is CAIRGLYEQYF. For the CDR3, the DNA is TGTGCCATCAGGGGTCTTTACGAGCAGTACTTC.

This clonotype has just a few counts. CDR3 residues: CASSDGEAGELFF. The CDR3 bases are TGTGCCAGCAGTGACGGGGAGGCCGGGGAGCTGTTTTTT. This sequence joins TRBV6-4 and TRBJ2-2, with D perhaps TRBD2 (6 bases). The V gene's germline CDR1 is MRHNA and CDR2 SNTAGT. This CDR3 is 13 amino acids long. Trimming removed 2 bases at V and 6 bases at J, with 7 bases between.

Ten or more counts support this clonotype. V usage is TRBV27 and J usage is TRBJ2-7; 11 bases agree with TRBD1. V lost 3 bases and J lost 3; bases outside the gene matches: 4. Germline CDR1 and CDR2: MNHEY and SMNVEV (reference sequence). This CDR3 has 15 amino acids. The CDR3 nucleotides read TGTGCCAGCAGTTTTGGACAGGGGGCGGGCTACGAGCAGTACTTC. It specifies CASSFGQGAGYEQYF.

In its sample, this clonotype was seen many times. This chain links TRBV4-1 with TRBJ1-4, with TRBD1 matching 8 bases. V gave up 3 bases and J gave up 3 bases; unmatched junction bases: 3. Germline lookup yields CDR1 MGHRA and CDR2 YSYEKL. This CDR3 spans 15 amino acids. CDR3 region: CASSQSGGPNEKLFF. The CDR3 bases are TGCGCCAGCAGCCAGTCAGGGGGCCCTAATGAAAAACTGTTTTTT.

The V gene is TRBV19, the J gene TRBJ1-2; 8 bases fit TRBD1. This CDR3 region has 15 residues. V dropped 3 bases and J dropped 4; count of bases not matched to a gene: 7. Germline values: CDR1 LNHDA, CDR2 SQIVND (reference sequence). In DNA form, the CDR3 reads TGTGCCAGTAGTATCCTACAGGGGGACGGCTATGGCTACACCTTC. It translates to CASSILQGDGYGYTF.

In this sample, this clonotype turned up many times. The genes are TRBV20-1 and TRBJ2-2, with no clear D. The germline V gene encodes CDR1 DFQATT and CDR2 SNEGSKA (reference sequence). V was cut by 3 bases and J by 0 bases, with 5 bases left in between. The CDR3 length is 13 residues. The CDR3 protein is CSARSTNTGELFF. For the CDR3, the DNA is TGCAGTGCTAGGTCTACGAACACCGGGGAGCTGTTTTTT.

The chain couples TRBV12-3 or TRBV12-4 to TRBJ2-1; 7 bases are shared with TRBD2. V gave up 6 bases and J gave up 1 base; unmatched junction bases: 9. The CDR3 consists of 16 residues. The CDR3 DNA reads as TGTGCCAGCAGGGTCAATAGCGGGCCATCCTACAATGAGCAGTTCTTC. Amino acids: CASRVNSGPSYNEQFF.

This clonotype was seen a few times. CDR3 in amino acids: CASSQDEVVDTQYF. CDR3 sequence (DNA): TGCGCCAGCAGCCAAGATGAAGTGGTAGATACGCAGTATTTT. The gene calls are TRBV4-1 and TRBJ2-3; no clear D gene. Between the trimmed V and J ends, which lost 0 bases and 5 bases, there was a span of 9 bases. The CDR3 covers 14 residues. Per the germline V gene, CDR1 is MGHRA and CDR2 is YSYEKL.

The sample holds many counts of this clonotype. The CDR3: CASRARVLFNEKLFF. CDR3 nucleotide sequence: TGTGCCAGCAGGGCCCGGGTCCTCTTTAATGAAAAACTGTTTTTT. The chain employs TRBV2 and TRBJ1-4; D uncertain. The V gene's germline CDR1 is SNHLY and CDR2 FYNNEI. The V end lost 6 bases, the J end lost 4 bases, and 15 bases lay between the germline ends. The CDR3 is made up of 15 amino acids. Variable domain in full (rest from reference TRBV2 and TRBJ1-4): EPEVTQTPSHQVTQMGQEVILRCVPISNHLYFYWYRQILGQKVEFLVSFYNNEISEKSEIFDDQFSVERPDGSNFTLKIRSTKLEDSAMYFCASRARVLFNEKLFFGSGTQLSVL.

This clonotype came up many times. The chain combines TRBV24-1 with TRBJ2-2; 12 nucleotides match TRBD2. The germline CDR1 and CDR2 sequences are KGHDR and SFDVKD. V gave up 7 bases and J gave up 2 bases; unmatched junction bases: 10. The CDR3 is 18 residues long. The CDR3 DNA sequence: TGTGCCACCAGCAGGACTAGCGGGATCCCTATCAACACCGGGGAGCTGTTTTTT. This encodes CATSRTSGIPINTGELFF.